What follows is one T cell receptor beta chain and its context. Antigen unknown. Sequencing was performed with immunoSEQ multiplex PCR; in TCRdb, only in-frame clones are kept and a portion is missing. Of 110,000 or so clones in the sample, around 91% were seen once. This sample stems from a study of Tregs in tolerant kidney transplant recipients. Study background: Recipients received nonmyeloablative bone marrow transplants from related graft donors, with transient mixed chimerism. Findings and limits, study-wide: Biological reproducibility was not directly addressed, but technical replication error appeared minimal. The most relevant donor-specific Treg TCRbeta repertoire apparently came from expansion with activated donor B cells.

Unstimulated Tregs (CD4+CD25+CD127-) and CD4+CD25- non-Tregs were sorted from PBMCs. This clonotype was obtained from a human donor who received a combined kidney and bone marrow transplant. The sample was CD4+ T cells from blood, taken before the transplant.

The CDR3 sequence: CASSPYRDRAGYTF. In nucleotides, the CDR3 is TGTGCCAGCAGCCCTTACAGGGATCGTGCTGGCTACACCTTC. V and J are TRBV5-4 and TRBJ1-2; D is possibly TRBD1 (6 bases). Trimming removed 4 bases from V and 7 bases from J, with 17 bases in between. CDR3 length: 14 residues. CDR1 SGHNT and CDR2 YYREEE come from the germline V gene (reference sequence).